The source of this T cell receptor beta chain is a study of blood T cell repertoires in COVID-19. The CDR3 has 15 amino acids. The germline V and J ends were trimmed by 3 bases and 7 bases, with 16 bases remaining between them. CDR1 LGHDT and CDR2 YNNKEL come from the germline V gene (reference sequence). Generated by immunoSEQ multiplex PCR, the TCRdb table keeps only in-frame clones and is missing some. The sample has hundreds of thousands of clones; more than 85% are singletons. The clonotype originates from a woman in her twenties or thirties who had recovered from COVID-19. The chain combines TRBV3-1 (or the pseudogene TRBV3-2) with TRBJ1-5, with D possibly being TRBD1 (6 bases). The material sequenced was PBMCs or T cells enriched from blood (not recorded which). The CDR3 DNA reads TGTGCCAGCAGCCAGGGGATTCAGGGGCCCCAGCCCCAGCATTTT. Amino acids: CASSQGIQGPQPQHF.